This T cell receptor (beta chain) was observed in a study of blood T cell repertoires in COVID-19. Study information: Sites across the United States, Italy and Spain contributed samples from acute and convalescent COVID-19.

Repertoires were generated with immunoSEQ multiplex PCR, while TCRdb's copy carries only in-frame clones and drops some. The table shows 200,000 to 250,000 clones, with more than 75% occurring only once. Enrolment of Seattle patients took place during active infection, and they were followed longitudinally. Germline-derived CDR1 and CDR2 are LNHDA and SQIVND (reference sequence). The junction had 4 bases not matched to a gene; V was cut back by 3 bases and J by 1 base. The CDR3 runs 15 residues. The rearrangement joins TRBV19 to TRBJ2-5; 8 positions agree with TRBD2. The specimen sequenced was peripheral blood. This clonotype was obtained from a woman aged 70-85 years with COVID-19, enrolled during active disease. CDR3 in amino acids: CASSIAGLAQETQYF. The CDR3 DNA reads TGTGCCAGTAGTATCGCCGGACTAGCCCAAGAGACCCAGTACTTC.